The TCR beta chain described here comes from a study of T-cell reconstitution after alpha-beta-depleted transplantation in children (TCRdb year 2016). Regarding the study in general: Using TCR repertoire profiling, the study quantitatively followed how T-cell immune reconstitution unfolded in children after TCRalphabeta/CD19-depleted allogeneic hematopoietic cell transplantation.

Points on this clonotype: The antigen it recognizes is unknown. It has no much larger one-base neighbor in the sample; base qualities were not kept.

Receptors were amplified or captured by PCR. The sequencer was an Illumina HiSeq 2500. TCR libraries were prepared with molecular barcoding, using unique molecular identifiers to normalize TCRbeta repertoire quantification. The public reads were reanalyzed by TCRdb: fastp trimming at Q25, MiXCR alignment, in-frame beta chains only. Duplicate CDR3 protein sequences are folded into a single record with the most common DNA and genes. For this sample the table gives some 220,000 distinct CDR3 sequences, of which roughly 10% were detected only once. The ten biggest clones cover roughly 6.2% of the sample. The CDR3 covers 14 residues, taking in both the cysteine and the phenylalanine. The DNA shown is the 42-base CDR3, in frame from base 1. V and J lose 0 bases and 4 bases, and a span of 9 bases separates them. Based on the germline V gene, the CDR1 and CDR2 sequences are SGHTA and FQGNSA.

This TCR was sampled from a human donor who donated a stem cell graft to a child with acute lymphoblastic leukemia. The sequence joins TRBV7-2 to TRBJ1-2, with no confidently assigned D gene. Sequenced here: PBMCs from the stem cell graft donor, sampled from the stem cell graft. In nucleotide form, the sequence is TGTGCCAGCAGCTTAGCGCCCGGGATCTATGGCTACACCTTC. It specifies CASSLAPGIYGYTF.